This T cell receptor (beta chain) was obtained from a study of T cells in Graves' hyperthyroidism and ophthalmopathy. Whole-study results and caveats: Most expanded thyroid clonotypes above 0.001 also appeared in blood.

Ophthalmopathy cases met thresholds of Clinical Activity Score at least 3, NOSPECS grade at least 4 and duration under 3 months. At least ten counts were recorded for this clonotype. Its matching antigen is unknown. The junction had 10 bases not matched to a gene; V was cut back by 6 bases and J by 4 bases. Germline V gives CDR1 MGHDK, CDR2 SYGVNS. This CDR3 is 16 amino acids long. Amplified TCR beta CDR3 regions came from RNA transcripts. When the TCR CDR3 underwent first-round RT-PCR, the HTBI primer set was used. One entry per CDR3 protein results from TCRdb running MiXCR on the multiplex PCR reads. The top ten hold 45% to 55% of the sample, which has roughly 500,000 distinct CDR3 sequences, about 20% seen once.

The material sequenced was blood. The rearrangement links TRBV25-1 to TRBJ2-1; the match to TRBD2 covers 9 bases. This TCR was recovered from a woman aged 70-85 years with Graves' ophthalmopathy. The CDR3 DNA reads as TGTGCCAGCAGGTCCCTAGCGGGATGGGGGTACAATGAGCAGTTCTTC. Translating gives CASRSLAGWGYNEQFF.